Shown below are 25 T cell receptor beta chains from a single sample sequenced in a study of blood T cell repertoires in COVID-19. Sequencing was performed with immunoSEQ multiplex PCR; in TCRdb, only in-frame clones are kept and a portion is missing. The repertoire consists of over 150,000 clones, with over 80% occurring once and the leading ten covering roughly a tenth. The sequenced sample consisted of peripheral blood. All receptors derive from a woman older than 75 with active or convalescent COVID-19.

The chain carries TRBV19 and TRBJ1-5, with TRBD1 matching 8 bases. There are 15 residues in the CDR3. The J segment lost 6 bases and the V segment lost 4 bases, leaving 8 bases of the junction unmatched. Germline CDR1 and CDR2: LNHDA and SQIVND (reference sequence). The CDR3 protein is CASSTPDRGSQPQHF. In DNA form, the CDR3 reads TGTGCCAGTAGTACCCCAGACAGGGGATCTCAGCCCCAGCATTTT.

The V and J genes are TRBV5-1 and TRBJ2-3; maybe TRBD2 (5 bases). This CDR3 contains 15 residues. The germline gives CDR1 SGHRS, CDR2 YFSETQ. With 4 bases removed from V and 2 bases from J, the gap between germline ends came to 14 bases. CDR3 coding DNA: TGCGCCAGCAGCCCTCGGGAAGTAAACACAGATACGCAGTATTTT. Encoded protein: CASSPREVNTDTQYF.

V usage is TRBV7-9 and J usage is TRBJ1-2; possibly TRBD1 for D (5 bases). Germline CDR1 and CDR2: SEHNR and FQNEAQ (reference sequence). V lost 0 bases, J lost 7 bases, and 15 bases lay in between. The CDR3 covers 15 residues. The CDR3 DNA reads TGTGCCAGCAGCTTAGCGGCGGCTAGGGGTACTGGCTACACCTTC. Protein: CASSLAAARGTGYTF.

The chain has TRBV18 and TRBJ2-7; the D gene is possibly TRBD2 (5 bases). CDR3 length: 13 amino acids. Germline values: CDR1 KGHSH, CDR2 LQKENI. V lost 0 bases and J lost 2, with 5 bases in between. CDR3 sequence reads: CASSPPGAYEQYF. The DNA for the CDR3 is TGTGCCAGCTCACCACCGGGAGCCTACGAGCAGTACTTC.

The genes are TRBV12-3 or TRBV12-4 and TRBJ1-1, with D perhaps TRBD1 (5 bases). V lost 3 bases and J 7 bases, leaving 9 bases between the germline ends. The CDR3 covers 12 residues. CDR3 region: CASSLGGIEAFF. As DNA, the CDR3 is TGTGCCAGCAGTTTGGGGGGAATTGAAGCTTTCTTT.

The chain carries TRBV19 and TRBJ1-2; 7 nucleotides agree with TRBD1. The germline V gene has CDR1 LNHDA and CDR2 SQIVND (reference sequence). The CDR3 is 12 amino acids. J lost 7 bases, V lost 10 bases, and 9 bases had no gene match. In nucleotides, the CDR3 is TGTGCCACGTCCGACAGGGAAAGTGGCTACACCTTC. Amino acid sequence: CATSDRESGYTF. Based on the CDR3 plus reference TRBV19 and TRBJ1-2, the full variable domain is DGGITQSPKYLFRKEGQNVTLSCEQNLNHDAMYWYRQDPGQGLRLIYYSQIVNDFQKGDIAEGYSVSREKKESFPLTVTSAQKNPTAFYLCATSDRESGYTFGSGTRLTVV.

The chain links TRBV10-3 to TRBJ2-1, with 9 bases fitting TRBD2. CDR3 length: 13 amino acids. V dropped 7 bases and J dropped 9; count of bases not matched to a gene: 7. Germline V gene data show CDR1 as ENHRY and CDR2 as SYGVKD. CDR3 residues: CAITGGGAVEQFF. CDR3 DNA sequence: TGTGCCATCACTGGCGGGGGGGCGGTTGAGCAGTTCTTC.

The chain links TRBV12-3 or TRBV12-4 to TRBJ1-1; D is unresolved. Trimming took off 3 bases at V and 11 bases at J, with 10 bases between the two ends. CDR3 size: 11 residues. The CDR3 sequence: CASSLRLAAFF. CDR3 nucleotide sequence: TGTGCCAGCAGTTTGAGGTTGGCGGCTTTCTTT.

This rearrangement joins TRBV29-1 to TRBJ1-3, with D perhaps TRBD1 (6 bases). Between the trimmed V and J ends, which lost 7 bases and 1 base, there was a span of 11 bases. The germline V gene has CDR1 SQVTM and CDR2 ANQGSEA. This CDR3 is built from 13 residues. The CDR3 DNA sequence: TGCAGCGGGACCAGGGGATCTGGAAACACCATATATTTT. Translating it yields CSGTRGSGNTIYF.

This chain links TRBV19 with TRBJ2-2, with TRBD1 matching over 7 bases. The germline V gene has CDR1 LNHDA and CDR2 SQIVND (reference sequence). V lost 7 bases to trimming and J lost 4 bases; unmatched junction nucleotides: 0. The CDR3 has 12 amino acids. The CDR3, as DNA: TGTGCCAGTACAGGGGGCACCGGGGAGCTGTTTTTT. Amino acids: CASTGGTGELFF.

The chain employs TRBV10-3 and TRBJ1-1, with D perhaps matching TRBD1 (6 bases). Between the trimmed V and J ends, which lost 6 bases and 1 base, there was a span of 9 bases. Germline CDR1 ENHRY, CDR2 SYGVKD. The CDR3 runs 13 residues. The CDR3 loop reads CAIRQGTNTEAFF. The CDR3, as DNA: TGTGCCATCAGGCAGGGGACGAACACTGAAGCTTTCTTT.

This clone turned up a few times. This chain connects TRBV7-9 to TRBJ1-2; TRBD1 matches 7 bases. The CDR3 consists of 16 residues. Germline CDR1 SEHNR, CDR2 FQNEAQ (reference sequence). Trimming removed 1 base from V and 6 bases from J; junction bases left unmatched: 11. CDR3 sequence: CASSLGDREGEDGYTF. DNA for the CDR3: TGTGCCAGCAGCTTAGGCGACAGGGAAGGGGAAGATGGCTACACCTTC.

The chain combines TRBV4-3 with TRBJ1-4; 8 nucleotides match TRBD1. Unmatched junction bases numbered 12, after V lost 4 bases and J lost 8 bases. Germline V gene sequence: CDR1 LGHNA, CDR2 YSLEER. The length of the CDR3 is 16 residues. The CDR3 sequence: CASSPGRGQAREKLFF. Written as DNA, the CDR3 is TGCGCCAGCAGCCCGGGGAGGGGACAGGCGAGGGAAAAACTGTTTTTT.

This chain links TRBV3-1 (or the pseudogene TRBV3-2) with TRBJ2-2, with a weak D call TRBD1 (6 bases). The CDR3 contains 18 residues. The V end was cut by 0 bases, the J end by 7 bases, with 21 bases between. Germline V gene sequence: CDR1 LGHDT, CDR2 YNNKEL (reference sequence). CDR3: CASSQEPTGPTRSGELFF. The CDR3 bases are TGTGCCAGCAGCCAAGAGCCGACAGGCCCCACACGGAGCGGGGAGCTGTTTTTT.

In its sample, this clone was seen a few times. This chain links TRBV18 with TRBJ2-1; D not certain. Germline CDR1 KGHSH, CDR2 LQKENI. The V end was cut by 2 bases, the J end by 4 bases, with 6 bases between. The CDR3 consists of 13 residues. DNA of the CDR3: TGTGCCAGCTCACCAATGACATACAATGAGCAGTTCTTC. Amino acid sequence: CASSPMTYNEQFF.

As DNA, the CDR3 is TGTGCCAGCAGTTTAGCTGGGAGCTACGAGCAGTACTTC. Its protein product is CASSLAGSYEQYF. The chain uses TRBV12-3 or TRBV12-4 and TRBJ2-7; maybe TRBD2 (5 bases). The V gene lost 0 bases and the J gene lost 3 bases, with 6 bases spanning the gap. This CDR3 is built from 13 residues.

This clone was picked up one time. The chain couples TRBV9 to TRBJ2-6; D is undetermined. Germline values: CDR1 SGDLS, CDR2 YYNGEE. Trimming removed 2 bases at V and 2 bases at J, with 14 bases between. The CDR3 sequence is 17 residues long. CDR3 protein: CASSVEDKGTGANVLTF. DNA for the CDR3: TGTGCCAGCAGCGTCGAAGACAAAGGTACTGGGGCCAACGTCCTGACTTTC. Combining the CDR3 with reference TRBV9 and TRBJ2-6 gives the whole variable domain DSGVTQTPKHLITATGQRVTLRCSPRSGDLSVYWYQQSLDQGLQFLIQYYNGEERAKGNILERFSAQQFPDLHSELNLSSLELGDSALYFCASSVEDKGTGANVLTFGAGSRLTVL.

The chain combines TRBV3-1 (or the pseudogene TRBV3-2) with TRBJ2-5; maybe TRBD1 (6 bases). CDR3 length equals 16 residues. Germline V gives CDR1 LGHDT, CDR2 YNNKEL (reference sequence). V lost 5 bases and J lost 0, with 16 bases in between. The CDR3 loop is CASSLTDRQYQETQYF. The CDR3 DNA reads as TGTGCCAGCAGCTTGACCGACAGGCAATACCAAGAGACCCAGTACTTC.

This sequence joins TRBV4-2 and TRBJ1-5, with 10 bases identical to TRBD1. Germline V gives CDR1 LGHNA, CDR2 YNFKEQ. V gave up 4 bases and J gave up 4 bases; unmatched junction bases: 7. CDR3 length: 16 residues. In DNA, the CDR3 is TGTGCCAGCAGCCGAACGGACAGGGGGTCGAATCAGCCCCAGCATTTT. Amino acid sequence: CASSRTDRGSNQPQHF.

This clone was seen a single time. The V gene is TRBV12-5, the J gene TRBJ2-7, with D possibly matching TRBD1 (6 bases). Trimming took off 0 bases at V and 3 bases at J, with 6 bases between the two ends. The CDR3 is made up of 13 amino acids. Germline V gene lookup returns CDR1 LGHNT and CDR2 FRNRAP. The CDR3 DNA sequence: TGTGCTAGTGGTTTGGTCAGGGGCTACGAGCAGTACTTC. Its protein is CASGLVRGYEQYF.

The chain recombines TRBV3-1 (or the pseudogene TRBV3-2) with TRBJ2-7; 9 positions match TRBD2. Germline CDR1 LGHDT, CDR2 YNNKEL (reference sequence). V shed 5 bases and J 3 bases; nucleotides not matched to a gene: 8. The CDR3 extends over 15 amino acids. The CDR3 loop reads CASSSAGGAGYEQYF. DNA of the CDR3: TGTGCCAGCAGCAGTGCGGGGGGGGCAGGCTACGAGCAGTACTTC.

This chain links TRBV14 with TRBJ1-4; D may be TRBD1 (5 bases). Trimming shortened V by 4 bases and J by 7 bases, and 16 bases separated the two germline ends. This CDR3 region has 15 residues. Germline CDR1 reads SGHDN; CDR2 reads FVKESK. For the CDR3, the DNA is TGTGCCAGCAGCCCGCGGGGCCTAGCGGGTGAAAAACTGTTTTTT. The encoded protein is CASSPRGLAGEKLFF.

The rearrangement uses TRBV10-3 and TRBJ1-3, with TRBD1 as a possible D gene (6 bases). Germline V gene sequence: CDR1 ENHRY, CDR2 SYGVKD. V lost 2 bases, J lost 3 bases, and 8 bases lay in between. The CDR3 contains 14 residues. The CDR3 here is CAISETGNGNTIYF. CDR3 DNA sequence: TGTGCCATCAGTGAGACAGGGAATGGAAACACCATATATTTT.

This rearrangement joins TRBV4-1 to TRBJ1-5; D is uncertain. V dropped 3 bases and J dropped 5 bases, with 8 bases sitting between them. CDR3 size: 13 residues. Germline lookup yields CDR1 MGHRA and CDR2 YSYEKL. The CDR3 coding sequence is TGCGCCAGCAGCCAGGAGGGTTATCAGCCCCAGCATTTT. Its protein product is CASSQEGYQPQHF.

The V gene is TRBV7-9, the J gene TRBJ2-7, with D possibly matching TRBD1 (6 bases). The CDR3 totals 15 residues. Looked up from germline, CDR1 is SEHNR and CDR2 is FQNEAQ (reference sequence). Trimming pared 3 bases from V and 5 bases from J, leaving 17 bases between. The CDR3, as DNA: TGTGCCAGCAGCTTTAGTCAGGCGACAGGCGACGAGCAGTACTTC. Residues: CASSFSQATGDEQYF. The variable domain in full, with the rest retrieved from reference TRBV7-9 and TRBJ2-7, is DTGVSQNPRHKITKRGQNVTFRCDPISEHNRLYWYRQTLGQGPEFLTYFQNEAQLEKSRLLSDRFSAERPKGSFSTLEIQRTEQGDSAMYLCASSFSQATGDEQYFGPGTRLTVT.